Listed below are T cell receptor beta chains from one sample, sequenced in a study of cytomegalovirus exposure and HLA in healthy donors. Some clones are missing from TCRdb's copy, which holds only in-frame ones; the method was immunoSEQ multiplex PCR. Of around 150,000 clones listed, roughly 80% are singletons. What was sequenced was PBMCs. These receptors all come from a man in his fifties or sixties in good health and CMV-seropositive. The CDR3 runs from the conserved cysteine through the conserved F or W.

j_call v_call cdr3_aa
TRBJ2-3 TRBV19 CASSPPSGLAGTSTDTQYF
TRBJ2-7 TRBV18 CASSPIGTATDTYF
TRBJ2-3 TRBV11-2 CASSLEGSQAQYF
TRBJ1-2 TRBV30 CAAGGQLNYGYTF
TRBJ2-3 TRBV7-2 CASSFGTSGGTSDTQYF
TRBJ2-3 TRBV7-6 CASSPPPGRGGADTQYF
TRBJ2-2 TRBV11-3 CASSSLSGGLGELFF
TRBJ1-2 TRBV14 CASSSRTGEYGYTF
TRBJ2-5 TRBV11-2 CASSLDPGRGTQYF
TRBJ2-7 TRBV7-9 CASSLSDYEQYF
TRBJ1-1 TRBV2 CASRRDYTEAFF
TRBJ2-5 TRBV7-9 CASSSAGLGETQYF
TRBJ1-1 TRBV6-5 CASSYRGSEAFF
TRBJ2-1 TRBV9 CASSVGTSGSQFF
TRBJ1-2 TRBV10-3 CAIAQGLGHYGYTF
TRBJ2-7 TRBV9 CASSVGQEGYEQYF
TRBJ2-1 TRBV11-3 CASSSLRGGYNEQFF
TRBJ1-2 TRBV28 CASNKVQGAYGYTF
TRBJ1-1 TRBV10-3 CAISEEGRPEAFF
TRBJ2-5 TRBV5-5 CASSPRGGVNQETQYF
TRBJ2-1 TRBV11-2 CASIPGSYSYNEQFF
TRBJ1-5 TRBV6-5 CASSFSVDSKGPQHF
TRBJ1-2 TRBV6-5 CASIGRGFNYGYTF
TRBJ2-3 TRBV5-6 CASVEGGPSSTDTQYF
TRBJ1-2 TRBV6-5 CASSAAGTINYGYTF
TRBJ1-5 TRBV4-3 CASSQDLGRGLNQPQHF
TRBJ2-2 TRBV5-1 CASSPRVGQRGAGELFF
TRBJ2-7 TRBV12-5 CASGTPTGAGEQYF
TRBJ1-1 TRBV10-3 CAISPGNTEAFF
TRBJ2-3 TRBV7-3 CASSFTGVQDTQYF
TRBJ2-2 TRBV21-1 CAISEDGDRRNCTDLNTGELFF
TRBJ1-2 TRBV6-5 CASSYQGDYGYTF
TRBJ1-2 TRBV23-1 CASSLNVQGQILYGYTF
TRBJ1-1 TRBV6-1 CASSGYQGTAFF
TRBJ2-5 TRBV30 CAWSTLSRSETQYF
TRBJ1-1 TRBV6-1 CASSNSLNTEAFF
TRBJ2-1 TRBV6-5 CASIGQGARDEQFF
TRBJ1-1 TRBV19 CASSIPTLNTEAFF